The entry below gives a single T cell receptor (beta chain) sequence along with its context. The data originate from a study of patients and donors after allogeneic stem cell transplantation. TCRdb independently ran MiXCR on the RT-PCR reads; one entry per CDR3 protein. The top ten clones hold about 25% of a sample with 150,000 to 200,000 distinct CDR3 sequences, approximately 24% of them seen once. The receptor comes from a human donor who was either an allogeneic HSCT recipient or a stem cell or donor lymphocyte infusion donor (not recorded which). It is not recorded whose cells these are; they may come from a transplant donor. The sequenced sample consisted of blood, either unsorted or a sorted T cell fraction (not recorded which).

The CDR3 region is CSVLGSGPRGDEQYF. CDR3 nucleotides: TGCAGCGTTCTCGGTTCGGGGCCCCGCGGTGACGAGCAGTACTTC. The V and J genes are TRBV29-1 and TRBJ2-7, with D perhaps assigned TRBD1 or TRBD2 (5 bases each). CDR1 and CDR2 (germline): SQVTM, ANQGSEA. Trimming removed 5 bases from V and 5 bases from J, with 22 bases in between. The CDR3 length is 15 residues.